Listed below are T cell receptor beta chains from one sample, sequenced in a study of T cell repertoires in cytomegalovirus infection. Each CDR3 protein gets one entry after TCRdb re-called the reads with MiXCR. This table has 50,000 or so distinct CDR3 sequences, 20% appearing once. Antigens of these TCRs are unknown. The material sequenced was PBMCs, sequenced either directly or after in vitro stimulation (not recorded which). The receptors derive from a human donor in good health (CMV status not recorded). Some clones in this sample may be carry-over from other donors' samples. The CDR3 runs from the conserved cysteine through the conserved F or W. D genes are given only for firm matches. Clone sizes are given selectively: once, few, many, or a class where the clone is expanded.

size: many; D: .; V: TRBV27; J: TRBJ2-6; length: 16; CDR3: CASSSGRVSGANVLTF; DNA: TGTGCCAGCAGTTCCGGACGGGTCTCTGGGGCCAACGTCCTGACTTTC
size: .; D: .; V: TRBV2; J: TRBJ1-1; length: 12; CDR3: CASRDDRNEALF; DNA: TGTGCCAGCAGGGACGACAGGAATGAAGCTTTATTT
size: few; D: .; V: TRBV2; J: TRBJ2-2; length: 13; CDR3: CASRGVGTGELFF; DNA: TGTGCCAGCAGGGGGGTCGGGACCGGGGAGCTGTTTTTT
size: many; D: TRBD2; V: TRBV24-1; J: TRBJ2-3; length: 16; CDR3: CATSGESPGGVLTQYF; DNA: TGTGCCACCAGTGGCGAGTCTCCGGGAGGAGTACTTACGCAGTATTTT
size: .; D: .; V: TRBV6-2/TRBV6-3; J: TRBJ2-1; length: 18; CDR3: CASSYSRTGGSSYNEQFF; DNA: TGTGCCAGCAGTTACTCGAGAACTGGCGGTAGCTCCTACAATGAGCAGTTCTTC
size: .; D: .; V: TRBV2; J: TRBJ1-1; length: 13; CDR3: CASGQREGTEAFF; DNA: TGTGCCAGCGGGCAAAGAGAGGGCACTGAAGCTTTCTTT
size: few; D: .; V: TRBV7-6; J: TRBJ2-1; length: 16; CDR3: CASSPLLGSSYNEQFF; DNA: TGTGCCAGCAGCCCACTATTAGGTTCCTCCTACAATGAGCAGTTCTTC
size: .; D: TRBD1; V: TRBV7-3; J: TRBJ2-3; length: 14; CDR3: CASSVLQGSDTQYF; DNA: TGTGCCAGCAGCGTCTTACAGGGGTCGGATACGCAGTATTTT
size: many; D: TRBD1; V: TRBV7-9; J: TRBJ1-6; length: 15; CDR3: CASSQTGVYNSPLHF; DNA: TGTGCCAGCAGCCAGACAGGGGTGTACAATTCACCCCTCCACTTT
size: .; D: .; V: TRBV9; J: TRBJ1-1; length: 14; CDR3: CASSVAPMNTEAFF; DNA: TGTGCCAGCAGCGTCGCTCCGATGAACACTGAAGCTTTCTTT
size: few; D: .; V: TRBV2; J: TRBJ1-1; length: 12; CDR3: CASTAEGTEAFF; DNA: TGTGCCAGCACCGCCGAGGGAACTGAAGCTTTCTTT
size: .; D: TRBD1; V: TRBV19; J: TRBJ1-2; length: 15; CDR3: CASSMVGDRGLGYTF; DNA: TGTGCCAGTAGTATGGTGGGGGACAGGGGACTTGGCTACACCTTC
size: many; D: .; V: TRBV7-2; J: TRBJ2-7; length: 15; CDR3: CASAGATASSYEQYF; DNA: TGTGCCAGCGCCGGGGCTACAGCGAGTTCCTACGAGCAGTACTTC
size: .; D: TRBD2; V: TRBV4-1; J: TRBJ2-7; length: 15; CDR3: CASSPRGLATDEQYF; DNA: TGCGCCAGCAGCCCTCGCGGACTAGCGACGGACGAGCAGTACTTC
size: few; D: .; V: TRBV6-2/TRBV6-3; J: TRBJ2-7; length: 15; CDR3: CASSYSDAQITEQYF; DNA: TGTGCCAGCAGTTACTCCGACGCCCAGATTACCGAGCAGTACTTC
size: few; D: TRBD1; V: TRBV4-1; J: TRBJ1-4; length: 16; CDR3: CASSQTLRDSYEKLFF; DNA: TGCGCCAGCAGCCAGACCCTCCGGGACAGCTACGAAAAACTGTTTTTT
size: many; D: TRBD1; V: TRBV7-2; J: TRBJ2-7; length: 16; CDR3: CASSSRGSFLPYEQYF; DNA: TGTGCCAGCAGCTCCAGGGGGTCCTTTCTCCCCTACGAGCAGTACTTC
size: few; D: .; V: TRBV19; J: TRBJ2-1; length: 13; CDR3: CASSNLQGSEQFF; DNA: TGTGCCAGTAGTAACCTGCAGGGATCTGAGCAGTTCTTC
size: .; D: TRBD2; V: TRBV4-3; J: TRBJ2-7; length: 16; CDR3: CASSQDQLAGAYEQYF; DNA: TGCGCCAGCAGCCAAGATCAACTAGCGGGAGCATACGAGCAGTACTTC
size: .; D: .; V: TRBV29-1; J: TRBJ2-1; length: 14; CDR3: CSVEMGAGYNEQFF; DNA: TGCAGCGTTGAAATGGGGGCCGGCTACAATGAGCAGTTCTTC
size: .; D: .; V: TRBV20-1; J: TRBJ2-7; length: 12; CDR3: CSAKDPSTEQYF; DNA: TGCAGTGCTAAGGACCCCTCTACGGAGCAGTACTTC
size: once; D: .; V: TRBV18; J: TRBJ2-5; length: 13; CDR3: CASSLDGQETQYF; DNA: TGTGCCAGCTCACTGGACGGTCAAGAGACCCAGTACTTC
size: few; D: .; V: TRBV5-6; J: TRBJ2-3; length: 13; CDR3: CASSRGKTDTQYF; DNA: TGTGCCAGCAGCCGGGGCAAGACAGATACGCAGTATTTT
size: many; D: .; V: TRBV11-2; J: TRBJ1-4; length: 15; CDR3: CASSLGMIAFEKLFF; DNA: TGTGCCAGCAGCTTAGGGATGATAGCGTTTGAAAAACTGTTTTTT
size: many; D: TRBD2; V: TRBV2; J: TRBJ2-5; length: 15; CDR3: CASRPAGRNRETQYF; DNA: TGTGCCAGCAGGCCAGCGGGGAGGAACCGGGAGACCCAGTACTTC